This T cell receptor (beta chain) emerged from a study of cytomegalovirus exposure and HLA in healthy donors. On the study more broadly: The roughly 100 million unique TCR beta sequences, from around 200 million T cells, were found by an earlier analysis.

The study, taken as a whole, reports: Under in vitro conditions, three CMV-associated chains were confirmed as specific for CMV antigens.

PCR amplification relied on 60 Vbeta primers (plus 13 Jbeta primers). Source study methods: It was a later analysis that counted some 80 million unique TCR beta chains, of which roughly 11 million were shared. Measured with immunoSEQ multiplex PCR; TCRdb has only the in-frame clones, and not every one. From that table come the V and J calls and clone size; the DNA was used to work out D and trimming. The table has more than 85,000 clones, 80% seen once. CDR3 size: 15 residues. Germline CDR1 reads SQVTM; CDR2 reads ANQGSEA. V was clipped by 5 bases and J by 4 bases; unmatched bases: 10. In regard to this clone: Its antigen is not identified.

Input material: PBMCs. The chain employs TRBV29-1 and TRBJ2-7; 11 bases map to TRBD1. The source is a woman aged 60-75 years in good health and CMV-seropositive. As DNA, the CDR3 is TGCAGCGTTCCGAGAATGGACAGGGGGCGGTACGAGCAGTACTTC. It encodes CSVPRMDRGRYEQYF.